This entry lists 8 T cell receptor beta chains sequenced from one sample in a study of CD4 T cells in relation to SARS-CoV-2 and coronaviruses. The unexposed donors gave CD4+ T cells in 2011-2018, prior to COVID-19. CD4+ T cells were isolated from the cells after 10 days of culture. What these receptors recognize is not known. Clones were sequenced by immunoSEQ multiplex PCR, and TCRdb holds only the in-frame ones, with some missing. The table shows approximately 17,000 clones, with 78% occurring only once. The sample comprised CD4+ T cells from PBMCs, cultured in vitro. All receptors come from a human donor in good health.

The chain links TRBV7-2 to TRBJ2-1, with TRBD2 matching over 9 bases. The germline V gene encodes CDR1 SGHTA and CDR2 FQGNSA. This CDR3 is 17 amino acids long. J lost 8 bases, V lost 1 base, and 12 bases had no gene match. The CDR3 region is CASSLVGGSGSIDEQFF. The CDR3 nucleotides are TGTGCCAGCAGCTTAGTAGGCGGTAGCGGGAGTATTGATGAGCAGTTCTTC.

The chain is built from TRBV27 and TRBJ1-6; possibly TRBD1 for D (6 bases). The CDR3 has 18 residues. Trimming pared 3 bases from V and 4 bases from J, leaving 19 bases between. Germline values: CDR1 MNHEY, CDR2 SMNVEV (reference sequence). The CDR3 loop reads CASSFGRGGGVYNSPLHF. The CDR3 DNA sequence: TGTGCCAGCAGTTTTGGCAGGGGTGGAGGAGTTTATAATTCACCCCTCCACTTT.

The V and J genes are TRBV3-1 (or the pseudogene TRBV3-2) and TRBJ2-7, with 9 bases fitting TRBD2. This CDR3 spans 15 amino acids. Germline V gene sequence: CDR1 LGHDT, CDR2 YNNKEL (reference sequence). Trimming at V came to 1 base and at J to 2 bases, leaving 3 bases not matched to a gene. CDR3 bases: TGTGCCAGCAGCCAAGCGGCTAGCGGGGCCTACGAGCAGTACTTC. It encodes CASSQAASGAYEQYF.

This CDR3 reads CASSVAAGGLTYNEQFF. CDR3 in DNA: TGTGCCAGCAGCGTAGCGGCGGGAGGCCTAACCTACAATGAGCAGTTCTTC. The chain links TRBV9 to TRBJ2-1; 8 positions match TRBD2. V lost 0 bases, J lost 2 bases, and 7 bases stayed unmatched. Germline CDR1 SGDLS, CDR2 YYNGEE. The CDR3 has 17 residues.

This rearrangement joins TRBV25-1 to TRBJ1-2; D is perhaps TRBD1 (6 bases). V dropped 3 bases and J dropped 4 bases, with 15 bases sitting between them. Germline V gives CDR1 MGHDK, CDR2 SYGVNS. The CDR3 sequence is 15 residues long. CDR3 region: CASSDPTGAVYGYTF. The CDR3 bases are TGTGCCAGCAGTGATCCCACGGGGGCAGTCTATGGCTACACCTTC.

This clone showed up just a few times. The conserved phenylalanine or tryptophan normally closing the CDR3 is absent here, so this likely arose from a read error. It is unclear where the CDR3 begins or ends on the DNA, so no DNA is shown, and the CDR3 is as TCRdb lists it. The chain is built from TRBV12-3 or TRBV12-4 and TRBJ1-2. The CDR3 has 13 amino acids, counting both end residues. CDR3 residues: CAYLPGLRRAMRA.

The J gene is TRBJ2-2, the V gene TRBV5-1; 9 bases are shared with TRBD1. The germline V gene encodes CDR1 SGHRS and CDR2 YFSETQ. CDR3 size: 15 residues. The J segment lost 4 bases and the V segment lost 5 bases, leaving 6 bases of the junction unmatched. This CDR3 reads CASSMGQGGTGELFF. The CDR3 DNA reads TGCGCCAGCAGTATGGGACAGGGAGGCACCGGGGAGCTGTTTTTT.

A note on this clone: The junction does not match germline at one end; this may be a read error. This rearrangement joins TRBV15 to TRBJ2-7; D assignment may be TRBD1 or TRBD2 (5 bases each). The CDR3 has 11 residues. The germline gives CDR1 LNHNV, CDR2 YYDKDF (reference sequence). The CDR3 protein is CATSRGGVPHF. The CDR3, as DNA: TGTGCCACCAGCAGAGGAGGGGTCCCACATTTC.